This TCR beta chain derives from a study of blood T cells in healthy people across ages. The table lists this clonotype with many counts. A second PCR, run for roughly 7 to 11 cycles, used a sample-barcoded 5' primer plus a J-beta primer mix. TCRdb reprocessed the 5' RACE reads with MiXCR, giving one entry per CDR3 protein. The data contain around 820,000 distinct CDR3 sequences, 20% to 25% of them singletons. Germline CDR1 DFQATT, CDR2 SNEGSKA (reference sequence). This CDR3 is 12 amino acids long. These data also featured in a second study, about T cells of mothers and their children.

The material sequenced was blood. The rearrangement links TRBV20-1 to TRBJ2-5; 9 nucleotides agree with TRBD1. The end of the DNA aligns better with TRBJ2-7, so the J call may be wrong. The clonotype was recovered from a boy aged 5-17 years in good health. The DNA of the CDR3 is TGCAGTGCACCAACAGGGGGCGGCGAGCAGTACTTC. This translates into CSAPTGGGEQYF.